This T cell receptor (beta chain) was identified in a study of technical replicates of blood from several donors. This CDR3 comprises 14 residues. Trimming shortened V by 5 bases and J by 0 bases, and 11 bases separated the two germline ends. Germline V lookup: CDR1 MDHEN, CDR2 SYDVKM. Here immunoSEQ multiplex PCR was the method, and the copy in TCRdb shows in-frame clones only, minus some. This table has approximately 75,000 clones, approximately 96% appearing once. Specimen: T cells isolated from PBMCs. The receptor was isolated from a human donor in good health. The V and J genes are TRBV28 and TRBJ2-7, with D possibly TRBD2 on 5 matching bases. CDR3 amino acids: CASSREPSSYEQYF. In nucleotides, the CDR3 is TGTGCCAGCAGTCGGGAACCTAGCTCCTACGAGCAGTACTTC.